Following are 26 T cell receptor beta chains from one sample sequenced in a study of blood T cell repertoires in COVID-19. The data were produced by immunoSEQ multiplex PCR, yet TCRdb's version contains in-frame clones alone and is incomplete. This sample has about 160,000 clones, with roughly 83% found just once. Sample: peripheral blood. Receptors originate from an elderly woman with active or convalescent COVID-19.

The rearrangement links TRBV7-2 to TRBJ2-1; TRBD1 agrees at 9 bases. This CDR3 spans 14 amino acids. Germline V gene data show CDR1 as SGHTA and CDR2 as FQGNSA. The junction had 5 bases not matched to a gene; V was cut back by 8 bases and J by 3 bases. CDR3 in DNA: TGTGCCAGCGCGCCGGGACAGGGCTACAATGAGCAGTTCTTC. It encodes CASAPGQGYNEQFF.

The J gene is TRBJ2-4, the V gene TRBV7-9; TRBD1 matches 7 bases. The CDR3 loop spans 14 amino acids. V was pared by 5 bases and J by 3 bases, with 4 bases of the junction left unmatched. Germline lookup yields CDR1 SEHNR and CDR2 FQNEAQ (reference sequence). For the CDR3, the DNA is TGTGCCAGCAGCCTTACAGGGGTCAAAAACATTCAGTACTTC. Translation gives CASSLTGVKNIQYF.

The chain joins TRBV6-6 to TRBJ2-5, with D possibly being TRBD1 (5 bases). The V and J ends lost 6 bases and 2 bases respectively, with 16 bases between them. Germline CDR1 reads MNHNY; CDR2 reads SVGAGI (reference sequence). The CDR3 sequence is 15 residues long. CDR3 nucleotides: TGTGCCAGCAGGAACGGGTTGGGGCTGCAAGAGACCCAGTACTTC. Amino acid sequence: CASRNGLGLQETQYF.

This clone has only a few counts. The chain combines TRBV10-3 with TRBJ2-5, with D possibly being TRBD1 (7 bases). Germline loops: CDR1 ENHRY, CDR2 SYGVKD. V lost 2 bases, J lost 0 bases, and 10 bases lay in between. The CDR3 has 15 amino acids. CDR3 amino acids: CAISEGGGNQETQYF. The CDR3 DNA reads TGTGCCATCAGTGAGGGAGGGGGCAACCAAGAGACCCAGTACTTC.

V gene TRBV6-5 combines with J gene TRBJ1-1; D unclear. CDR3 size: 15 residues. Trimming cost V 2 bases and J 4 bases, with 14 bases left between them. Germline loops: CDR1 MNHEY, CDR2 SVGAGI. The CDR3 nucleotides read TGTGCCAGCAGTTACCGCAGTCTGGGAGGCACTGAAGCTTTCTTT. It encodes CASSYRSLGGTEAFF.

The CDR3 coding sequence is TGTGCCAGCAGCTTTTCTAGCGGGGGTGGGAACACCGGGGAGCTGTTTTTT. Translating gives CASSFSSGGGNTGELFF. The chain recombines TRBV7-8 with TRBJ2-2; 10 bases match TRBD2. CDR1 is SGHVS, CDR2 FQNEAQ, per germline. The CDR3 has 17 amino acids. V trimming: 3 bases; J trimming: 1 base; junction bases outside the gene matches: 5.

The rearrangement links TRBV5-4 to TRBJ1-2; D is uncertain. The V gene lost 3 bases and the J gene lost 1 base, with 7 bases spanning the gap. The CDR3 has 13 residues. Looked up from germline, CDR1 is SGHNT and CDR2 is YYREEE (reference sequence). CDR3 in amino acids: CASSSHNNYGYTF. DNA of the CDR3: TGTGCCAGCAGCTCCCACAATAACTATGGCTACACCTTC.

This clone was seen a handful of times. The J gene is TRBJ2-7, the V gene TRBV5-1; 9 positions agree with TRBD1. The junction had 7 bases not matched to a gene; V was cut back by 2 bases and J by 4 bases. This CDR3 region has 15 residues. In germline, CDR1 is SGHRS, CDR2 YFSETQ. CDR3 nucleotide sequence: TGCGCCAGCAGCTTAGTCGGGACAGGGCTTTACGAGCAGTACTTC. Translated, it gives CASSLVGTGLYEQYF.

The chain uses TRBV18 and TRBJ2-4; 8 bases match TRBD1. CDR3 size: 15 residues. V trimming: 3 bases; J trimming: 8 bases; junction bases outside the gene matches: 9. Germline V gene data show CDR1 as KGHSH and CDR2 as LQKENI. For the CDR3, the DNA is TGTGCCAGCTCACCTCCCACAGGGGGTAGGGACATTCAGTACTTC. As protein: CASSPPTGGRDIQYF.

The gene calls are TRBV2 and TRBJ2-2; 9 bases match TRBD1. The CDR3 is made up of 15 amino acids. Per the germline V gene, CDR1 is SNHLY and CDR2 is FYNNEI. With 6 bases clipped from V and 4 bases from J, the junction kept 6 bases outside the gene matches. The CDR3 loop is CASRPGQGFTGELFF. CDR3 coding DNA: TGTGCCAGCAGGCCGGGACAGGGATTCACCGGGGAGCTGTTTTTT.

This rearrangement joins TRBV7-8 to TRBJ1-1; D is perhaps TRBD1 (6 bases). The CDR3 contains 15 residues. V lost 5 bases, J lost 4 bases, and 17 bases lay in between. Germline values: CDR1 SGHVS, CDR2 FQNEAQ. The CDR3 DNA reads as TGTGCCAGCAGCACCCGGACAGCAAAGGGCACTGAAGCTTTCTTT. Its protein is CASSTRTAKGTEAFF.

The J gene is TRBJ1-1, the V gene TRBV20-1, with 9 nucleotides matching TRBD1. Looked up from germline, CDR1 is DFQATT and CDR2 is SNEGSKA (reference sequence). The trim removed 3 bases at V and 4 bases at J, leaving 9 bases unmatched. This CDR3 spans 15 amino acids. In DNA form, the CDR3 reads TGCAGTGCTAGTAGGTCGGACAGGGGCTCCACTGAAGCTTTCTTT. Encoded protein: CSASRSDRGSTEAFF.

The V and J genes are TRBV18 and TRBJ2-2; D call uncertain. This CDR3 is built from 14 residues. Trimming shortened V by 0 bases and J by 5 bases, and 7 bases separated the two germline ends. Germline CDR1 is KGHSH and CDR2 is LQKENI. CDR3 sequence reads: CASSPPSQTGELFF. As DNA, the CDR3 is TGTGCCAGCTCACCACCTTCCCAGACCGGGGAGCTGTTTTTT.

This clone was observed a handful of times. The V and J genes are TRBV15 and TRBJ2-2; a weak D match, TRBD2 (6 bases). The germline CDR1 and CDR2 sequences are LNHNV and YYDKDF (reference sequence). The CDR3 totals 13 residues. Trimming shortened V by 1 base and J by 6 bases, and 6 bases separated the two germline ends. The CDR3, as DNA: TGTGCCACCAGCAGAGGGGGGGCCGGGGAGCTGTTTTTT. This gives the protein CATSRGGAGELFF. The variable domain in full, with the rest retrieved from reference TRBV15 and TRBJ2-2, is DAMVIQNPRYQVTQFGKPVTLSCSQTLNHNVMYWYQQKSSQAPKLLFHYYDKDFNNEADTPDNFQSRRPNTSFCFLDIRSPGLGDTAMYLCATSRGGAGELFFGEGSRLTVL.

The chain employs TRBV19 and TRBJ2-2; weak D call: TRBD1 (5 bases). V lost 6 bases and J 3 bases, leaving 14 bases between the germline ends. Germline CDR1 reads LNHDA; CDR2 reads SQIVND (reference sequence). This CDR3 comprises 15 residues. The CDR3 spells CASRSPGADTGELFF. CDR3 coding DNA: TGTGCCAGTAGATCTCCTGGGGCCGACACCGGGGAGCTGTTTTTT.

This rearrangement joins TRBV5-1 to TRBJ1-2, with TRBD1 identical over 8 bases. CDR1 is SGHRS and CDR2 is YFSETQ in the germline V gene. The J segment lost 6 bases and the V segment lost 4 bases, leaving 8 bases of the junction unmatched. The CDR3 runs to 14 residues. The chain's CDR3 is CASSLIGQGDGYTF. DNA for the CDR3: TGCGCCAGCAGCCTGATCGGACAGGGAGATGGCTACACCTTC.

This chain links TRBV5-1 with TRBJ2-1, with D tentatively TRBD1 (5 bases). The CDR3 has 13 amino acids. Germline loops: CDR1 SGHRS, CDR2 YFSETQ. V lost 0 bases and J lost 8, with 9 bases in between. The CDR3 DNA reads TGCGCCAGCAGCTTGGACAGGCGCGATGAGCAGTTCTTC. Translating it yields CASSLDRRDEQFF.

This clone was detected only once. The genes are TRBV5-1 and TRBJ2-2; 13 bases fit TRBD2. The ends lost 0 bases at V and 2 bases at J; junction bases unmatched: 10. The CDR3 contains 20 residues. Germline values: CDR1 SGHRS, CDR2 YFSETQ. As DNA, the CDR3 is TGCGCCAGCAGCTTGGGGACTAGCGGGGGTAAGAGTTTCAACACCGGGGAGCTGTTTTTT. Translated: CASSLGTSGGKSFNTGELFF.

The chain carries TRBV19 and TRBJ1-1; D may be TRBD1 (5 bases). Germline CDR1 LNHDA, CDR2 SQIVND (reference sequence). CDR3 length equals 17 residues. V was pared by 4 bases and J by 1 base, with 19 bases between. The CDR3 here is CASSRDRGGSGNTEAFF. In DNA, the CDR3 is TGTGCCAGTAGTAGGGACCGGGGGGGGTCAGGGAACACTGAAGCTTTCTTT.

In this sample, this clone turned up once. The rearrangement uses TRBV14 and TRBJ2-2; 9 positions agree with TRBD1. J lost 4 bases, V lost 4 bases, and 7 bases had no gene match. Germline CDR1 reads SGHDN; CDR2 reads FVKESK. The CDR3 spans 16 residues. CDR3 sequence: CASSLPGTGLTGELFF. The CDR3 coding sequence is TGTGCCAGCAGCCTCCCCGGGACAGGGCTCACCGGGGAGCTGTTTTTT.

CDR3 nucleotides: TGTGCCATCAGTGAGTCGGACAGAAGCGTCTATGGCTACACCTTC. Translating it yields CAISESDRSVYGYTF. The chain links TRBV10-3 to TRBJ1-2; the D gene is possibly TRBD1 (6 bases). Trimming pared 0 bases from V and 4 bases from J, leaving 12 bases between. The CDR3 length is 15 residues. CDR1 and CDR2 (germline): ENHRY, SYGVKD.

In DNA, the CDR3 is TGTGCCAGTAGTGTACAGGGGCAGAAACTGTTTTTT. This sequence encodes CASSVQGQKLFF. The chain joins TRBV19 to TRBJ1-4, with 7 bases that match TRBD1. CDR3 size: 12 residues. In germline, CDR1 is LNHDA, CDR2 SQIVND (reference sequence). V lost 5 bases, J lost 11 bases, and 5 bases stayed unmatched.

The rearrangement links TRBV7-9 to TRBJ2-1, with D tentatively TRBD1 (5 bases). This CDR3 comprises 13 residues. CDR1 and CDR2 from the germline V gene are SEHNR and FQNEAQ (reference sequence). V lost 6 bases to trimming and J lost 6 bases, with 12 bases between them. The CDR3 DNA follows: TGTGCCAGCAGTCTCGACAGATTCAATGAGCAGTTCTTC. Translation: CASSLDRFNEQFF. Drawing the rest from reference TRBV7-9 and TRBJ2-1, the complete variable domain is DTGVSQNPRHKITKRGQNVTFRCDPISEHNRLYWYRQTLGQGPEFLTYFQNEAQLEKSRLLSDRFSAERPKGSFSTLEIQRTEQGDSAMYLCASSLDRFNEQFFGPGTRLTVL.

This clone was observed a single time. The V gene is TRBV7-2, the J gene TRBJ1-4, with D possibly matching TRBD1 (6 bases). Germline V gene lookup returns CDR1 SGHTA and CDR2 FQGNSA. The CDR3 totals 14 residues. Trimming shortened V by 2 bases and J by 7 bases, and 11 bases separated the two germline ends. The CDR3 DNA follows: TGTGCCAGCAGCTTACAGGGGCCAGGTGAAAAACTGTTTTTT. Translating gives CASSLQGPGEKLFF.

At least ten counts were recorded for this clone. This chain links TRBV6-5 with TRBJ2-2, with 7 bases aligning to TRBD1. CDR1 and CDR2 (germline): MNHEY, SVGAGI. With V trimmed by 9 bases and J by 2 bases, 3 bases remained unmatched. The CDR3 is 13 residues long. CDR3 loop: CASYRGNTGELFF. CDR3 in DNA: TGTGCCAGTTACAGGGGCAACACCGGGGAGCTGTTTTTT.

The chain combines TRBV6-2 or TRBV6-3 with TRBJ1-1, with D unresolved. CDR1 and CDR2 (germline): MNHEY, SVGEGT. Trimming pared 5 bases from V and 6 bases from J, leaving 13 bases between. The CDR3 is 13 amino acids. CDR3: CASSTTIGSEAFF. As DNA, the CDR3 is TGTGCCAGCAGTACCACAATTGGCTCTGAAGCTTTCTTT.